This T cell receptor (beta chain) was sequenced for a study of T cells after yellow fever vaccination. As for the study in general: When fractions had low cell numbers, they were prepared with SMART-Seq v4 Ultra Low Input.

Notes on this clonotype: The antigen is undetermined.

Study results and caveats: The bulk population could contribute abundant contaminating clonotypes to FACS-sorted repertoires. At around 96% for CD4 and approximately 88% for CD8, most primary-vaccination clones showed up again after the booster.

TCRdb re-analysed the 5' RACE reads in MiXCR, keeping a single row per CDR3 protein. The sample yields some 600,000 distinct CDR3 sequences, about a sixth seen once. The CDR3 is 15 amino acids. CDR1 and CDR2 from the germline V gene are PRHDT and FYEKMQ (reference sequence). V lost 5 bases and J lost 0, with 11 bases in between. Sequences were derived from PBMCs, sampled 5 days after the first yellow fever vaccination. The clonotype comes from a man younger than 35 who received the YFV17D yellow fever vaccine. The rearrangement uses TRBV13 and TRBJ2-1; D assignment may be TRBD1 or TRBD2 (5 bases each). The CDR3 DNA follows: TGTGCCAGCAGCCGGGGACGTTCCTCCTACAATGAGCAGTTCTTC. Translation gives CASSRGRSSYNEQFF. Full variable domain (missing parts from reference TRBV13 and TRBJ2-1): AAGVIQSPRHLIKEKRETATLKCYPIPRHDTVYWYQQGPGQDPQFLISFYEKMQSDKGSIPDRFSAQQFSDYHSELNMSSLELGDSALYFCASSRGRSSYNEQFFGPGTRLTVL.